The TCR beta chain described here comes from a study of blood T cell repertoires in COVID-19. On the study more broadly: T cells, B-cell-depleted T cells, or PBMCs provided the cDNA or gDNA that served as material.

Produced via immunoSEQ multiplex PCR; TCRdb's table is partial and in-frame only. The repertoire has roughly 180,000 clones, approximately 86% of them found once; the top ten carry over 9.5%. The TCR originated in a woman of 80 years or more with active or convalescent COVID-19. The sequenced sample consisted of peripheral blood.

The CDR3 nucleotides read TGTGCCAGCAGCGTAGTTGTGGGAGGGACAGATACGCAGTATTTT. Its translation: CASSVVVGGTDTQYF. This chain connects TRBV9 to TRBJ2-3, with 7 bases identical to TRBD2. V lost 0 bases and J lost 3; bases outside the gene matches: 4. CDR1 is SGDLS, CDR2 YYNGEE, per germline. CDR3 length: 15 residues.